The present T cell receptor (beta chain) was sequenced within a study of identical twins. Regarding the study as a whole: Insertions ran lower in abundant cord blood beta clonotypes, though not in memory repertoires.

After template switching added a universal primer site, the resulting cDNA carried unique molecular identifiers. TCRdb passed the 5' RACE reads through MiXCR, listing each CDR3 protein once. The sample consists of roughly 1,500,000 distinct CDR3 sequences, roughly a third of them appearing once. Germline CDR1 SGHVS, CDR2 FQNEAQ. V lost 1 base and J lost 11, with 11 bases in between. The CDR3 is 12 amino acids. Points on this clonotype: No antigen is known for it.

The V gene is TRBV7-8, the J gene TRBJ1-1; D is uncertain. This sequence originates from a newborn girl in good health. Sequencing used cord blood. CDR3 bases: TGTGCCAGCAGCTTAGGGCTCCAGCAGGCTTTCTTT. Protein: CASSLGLQQAFF.